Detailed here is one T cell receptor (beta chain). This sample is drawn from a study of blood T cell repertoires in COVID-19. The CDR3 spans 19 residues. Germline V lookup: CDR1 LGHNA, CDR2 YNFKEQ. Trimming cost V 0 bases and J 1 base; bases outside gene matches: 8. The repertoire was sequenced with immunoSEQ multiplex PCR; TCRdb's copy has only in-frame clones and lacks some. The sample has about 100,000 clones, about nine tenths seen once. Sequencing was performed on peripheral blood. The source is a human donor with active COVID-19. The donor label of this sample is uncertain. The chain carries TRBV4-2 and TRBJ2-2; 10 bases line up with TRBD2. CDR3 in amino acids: CASSQDRLAGAVNTGELFF. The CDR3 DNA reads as TGTGCCAGCAGCCAAGATCGGCTAGCGGGGGCCGTGAACACCGGGGAGCTGTTTTTT.